This TCR beta chain was sequenced for a study of cytomegalovirus exposure and HLA in healthy donors. Study results and caveats: Investigators reported 150 to 200 TCR beta chains as tied to cytomegalovirus.

To note about this clone: Its antigen is as yet unknown.

V shed 6 bases and J shed 4 bases, with 11 bases lying between them. This CDR3 has 13 amino acids. Germline V lookup: CDR1 MNHNS, CDR2 SASEGT. The PCR used 60 Vbeta and 13 Jbeta primers. Method: immunoSEQ multiplex PCR; TCRdb's copy keeps in-frame clones and lacks some. Of about 110,000 clones in the sample, roughly 73% are singletons; the top ten hold approximately 0.9%. The clonotype originates from a woman younger than 45 in good health and CMV-seronegative. The sample comprised PBMCs. The rearrangement links TRBV6-1 to TRBJ2-3; D is perhaps TRBD1 (5 bases). The CDR3 loop is CASRPGSPDTQYF. DNA of the CDR3: TGTGCCAGCAGGCCAGGGTCCCCAGATACGCAGTATTTT.